The clone carrying this T cell receptor beta chain is categorized as medium-sized. This specimen belongs to a study of spatial heterogeneity in lung cancer. From the 5' RACE reads, TCRdb called clonotypes with MiXCR, one entry per CDR3 protein. Of 10,000 to 13,000 distinct CDR3 sequences in the sample, over 6.5% are singletons; the top ten hold approximately 24%. Time point reported: sample taken at primary tumor resection. Unsorted samples of tumor, nontumor lung or frozen PBMC had their whole RNA sequenced. The CDR3 covers 15 residues. CDR1 and CDR2 from the germline V gene are MNHNY and SVGAGI (reference sequence). The trim removed 6 bases at V and 7 bases at J, leaving 14 bases unmatched.

This specimen was PBMCs, taken at surgery. This sequence was found in a male donor with early-stage non-small cell lung cancer. V and J are TRBV6-6 and TRBJ2-7; 8 positions agree with TRBD1. The CDR3 sequence is CASRDGVGQAGEQYF. The DNA for the CDR3 is TGTGCCAGCAGAGACGGTGTGGGACAGGCTGGGGAGCAGTACTTC.